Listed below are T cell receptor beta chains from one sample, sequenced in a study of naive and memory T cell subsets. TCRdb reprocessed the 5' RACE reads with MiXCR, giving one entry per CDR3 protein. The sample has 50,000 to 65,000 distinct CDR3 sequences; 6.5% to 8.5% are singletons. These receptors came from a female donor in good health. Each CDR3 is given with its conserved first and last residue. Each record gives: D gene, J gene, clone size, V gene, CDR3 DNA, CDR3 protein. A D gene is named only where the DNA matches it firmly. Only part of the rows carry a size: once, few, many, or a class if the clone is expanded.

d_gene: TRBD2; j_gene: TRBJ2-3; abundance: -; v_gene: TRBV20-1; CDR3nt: TGCAGTGCCACCGGGGGTAGCGGGGGCACAGATACGCAGTATTTT; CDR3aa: CSATGGSGGTDTQYF
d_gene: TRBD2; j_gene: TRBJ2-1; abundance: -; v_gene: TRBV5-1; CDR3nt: TGCGCCAGCAGCTTCACCGGGGGGGCCTACAATGAGCAGTTCTTC; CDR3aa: CASSFTGGAYNEQFF
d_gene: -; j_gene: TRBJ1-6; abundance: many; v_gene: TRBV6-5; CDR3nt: TGTGCCAGCAGTTCTCGCAGGGTCTCATCACCCCTCCACTTT; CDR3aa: CASSSRRVSSPLHF
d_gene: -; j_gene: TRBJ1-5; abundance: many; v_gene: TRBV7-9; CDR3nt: TGTGCCAGCAGCTTAGTAGGAGGGACGGATCAGCCCCAGCATTTT; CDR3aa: CASSLVGGTDQPQHF
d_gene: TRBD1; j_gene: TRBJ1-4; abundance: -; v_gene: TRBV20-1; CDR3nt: TGCAGTGCTAGACGGGGGACAGGGGAGACTAATGAAAAACTGTTTTTT; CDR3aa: CSARRGTGETNEKLFF
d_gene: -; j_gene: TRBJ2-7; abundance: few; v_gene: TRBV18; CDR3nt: TGTGCCAGCTGCCCCCAAATCAGGGTTCGGTACTTC; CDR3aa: CASCPQIRVRYF
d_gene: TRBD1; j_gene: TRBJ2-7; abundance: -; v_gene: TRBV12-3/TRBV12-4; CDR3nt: TGTGCCAGCAGCTCCACCGGGACAGGGGGCTACGAGCAGTACTTC; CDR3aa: CASSSTGTGGYEQYF
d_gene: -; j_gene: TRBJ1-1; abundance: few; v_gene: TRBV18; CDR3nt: TGTGCCAGCTCACCCGGAAGGGAGGGTGAAGCTTTCTTT; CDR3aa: CASSPGREGEAFF
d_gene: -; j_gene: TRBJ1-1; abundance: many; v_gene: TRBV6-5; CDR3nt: TGTGCCAGCAGAACGGGACTCTTGAACACTGAAGCTTTCTTT; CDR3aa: CASRTGLLNTEAFF
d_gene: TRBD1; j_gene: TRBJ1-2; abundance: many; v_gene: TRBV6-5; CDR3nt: TGTGCCAGCAGTTACGTGACAGGGATTAATAAGGCCTTCGGCTACACCTTC; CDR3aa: CASSYVTGINKAFGYTF
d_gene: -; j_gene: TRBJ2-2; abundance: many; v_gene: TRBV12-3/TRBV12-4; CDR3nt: TGTGCCAGCAGTTTGAGAGCGAGCACCGGGGAGCTGTTTTTT; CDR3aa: CASSLRASTGELFF
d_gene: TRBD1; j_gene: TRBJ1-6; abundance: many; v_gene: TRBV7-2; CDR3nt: TGTGCCAGCAGCTTAGCCAGGGGGAATAATTCACCCCTCCACTTT; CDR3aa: CASSLARGNNSPLHF
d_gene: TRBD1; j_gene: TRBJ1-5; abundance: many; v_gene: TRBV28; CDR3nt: TGTGCCAGCACATACCGACAGGGTTGGGGCAATCAGCCCCAGCATTTT; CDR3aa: CASTYRQGWGNQPQHF
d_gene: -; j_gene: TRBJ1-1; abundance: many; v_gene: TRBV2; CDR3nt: TGTGCCACTGTCCTGGGTGAAGCTTTCTTT; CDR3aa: CATVLGEAFF
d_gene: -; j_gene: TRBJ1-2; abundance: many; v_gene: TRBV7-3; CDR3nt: TGTGCCAGCAGCCTGTCCAGGGGCATCGGCTACACCTTC; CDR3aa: CASSLSRGIGYTF
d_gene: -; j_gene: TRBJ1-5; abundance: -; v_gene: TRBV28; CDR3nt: TGTGCCAGCAGTTCTAGGGGGTTGGGGAGGAATCAGCCCCAGCATTTT; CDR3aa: CASSSRGLGRNQPQHF
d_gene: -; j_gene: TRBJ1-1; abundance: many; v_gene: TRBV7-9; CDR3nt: TGTGCCAGCAGCTTAGGGGCAGTCGAAGCTTTCTTT; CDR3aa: CASSLGAVEAFF
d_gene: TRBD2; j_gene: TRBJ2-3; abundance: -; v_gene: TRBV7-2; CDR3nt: TGTGCCAGCAGCTTAGTAGCGGGGTCCCCGTATTTT; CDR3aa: CASSLVAGSPYF
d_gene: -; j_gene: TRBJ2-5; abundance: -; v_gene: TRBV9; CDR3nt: TGTGCCAGCAGCGTCTCGAATAAAGAGACCCAGTACTTC; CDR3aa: CASSVSNKETQYF
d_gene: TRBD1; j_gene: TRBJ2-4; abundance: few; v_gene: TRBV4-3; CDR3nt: TGCGCCAGCAGCCCGGACAGGGCCGACATTCAGTACTTC; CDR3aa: CASSPDRADIQYF
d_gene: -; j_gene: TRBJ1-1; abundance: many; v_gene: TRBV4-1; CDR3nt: TGCGCCAGCAGCCACGCAGGGGTCGGCGCTGAAGCTTTCTTT; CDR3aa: CASSHAGVGAEAFF
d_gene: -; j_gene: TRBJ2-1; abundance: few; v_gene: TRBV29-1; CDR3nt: TGCAGCGTTGGTTTTAGCAATGAGCAGTTCTTC; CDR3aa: CSVGFSNEQFF
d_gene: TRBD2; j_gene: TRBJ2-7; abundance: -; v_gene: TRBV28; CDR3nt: TGTGCCAGCCGCGACACTGGGACTAGCGGGGAGCAGTACTTC; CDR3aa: CASRDTGTSGEQYF
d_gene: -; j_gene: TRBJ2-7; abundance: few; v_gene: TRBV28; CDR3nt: TGTGCCAGCAGATCCCAGGGATCCCGCCCCTCCTACGAGCAGTACTTC; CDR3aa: CASRSQGSRPSYEQYF
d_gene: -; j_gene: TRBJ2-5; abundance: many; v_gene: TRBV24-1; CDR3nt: TGTGCCACCAGTGCATGGGGGGGAGGGACAGACCAAGAGACCCAGTACTTC; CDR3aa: CATSAWGGGTDQETQYF
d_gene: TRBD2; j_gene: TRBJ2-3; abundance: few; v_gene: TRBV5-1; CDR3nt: TGCGCCAGCAGACAAACTAGCGGCACAGATACGCAGTATTTT; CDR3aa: CASRQTSGTDTQYF
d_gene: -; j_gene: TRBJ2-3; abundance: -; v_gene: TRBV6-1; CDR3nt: TGTGCCAGCAGTGCTGGGGATACGCAGTATTTT; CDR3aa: CASSAGDTQYF
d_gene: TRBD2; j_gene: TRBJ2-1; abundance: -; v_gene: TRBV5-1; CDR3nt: TGCGCCAGCAGCCGAGGACTAGCGGGCAGTTACTACAATGAGCAGTTCTTC; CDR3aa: CASSRGLAGSYYNEQFF
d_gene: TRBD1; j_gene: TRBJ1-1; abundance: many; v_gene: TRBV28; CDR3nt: TGTGCCAGCAGTACAGGGGGAGAAACTGAAGCTTTCTTT; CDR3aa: CASSTGGETEAFF
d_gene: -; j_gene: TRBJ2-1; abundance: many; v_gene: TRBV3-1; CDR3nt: TGTGCCAGCAGCCAAGGGTCCGTTGGGGGAGAAGAGCAGTTCTTC; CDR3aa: CASSQGSVGGEEQFF
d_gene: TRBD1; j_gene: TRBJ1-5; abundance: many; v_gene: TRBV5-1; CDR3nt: TGCGCCAGCAGCTTGGGGGGACAGGGGACTTCGGCCCAGCATTTT; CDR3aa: CASSLGGQGTSAQHF
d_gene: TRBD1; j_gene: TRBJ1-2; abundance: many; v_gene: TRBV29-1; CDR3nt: TGCAGCGTTGAGGAACAGGGGAACTATGGCTACACCTTC; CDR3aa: CSVEEQGNYGYTF
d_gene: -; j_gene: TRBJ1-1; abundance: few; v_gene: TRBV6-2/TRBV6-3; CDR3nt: TGTGCCAGCCGCGGGGGTTGGGACACTGAAGCTTTCTTT; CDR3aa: CASRGGWDTEAFF
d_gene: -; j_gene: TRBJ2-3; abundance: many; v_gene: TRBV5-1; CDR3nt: TGCGCCAGCAGCTTTGGTGGGAGTCGCACAGATACGCAGTATTTT; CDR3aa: CASSFGGSRTDTQYF
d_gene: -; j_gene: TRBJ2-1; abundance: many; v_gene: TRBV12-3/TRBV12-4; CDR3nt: TGTGCCAGCAGTTCCGGGACCGACAGTGAGCAGTTCTTC; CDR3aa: CASSSGTDSEQFF
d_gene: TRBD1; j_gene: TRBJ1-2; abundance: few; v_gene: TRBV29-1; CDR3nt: TGCAGCGTTGCCAGGGACAGCACTAACTATGGCTACACCTTC; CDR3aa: CSVARDSTNYGYTF
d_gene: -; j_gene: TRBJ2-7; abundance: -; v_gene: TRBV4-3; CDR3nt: TGCGCTTCCGCTCGGACTACCTCCTACGAGCAGTACTTC; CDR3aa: CASARTTSYEQYF
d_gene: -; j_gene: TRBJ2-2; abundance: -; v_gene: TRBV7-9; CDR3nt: TGTGCCAGCACCCTGAGGTTGGGCGGGGAGCTGTTTTTT; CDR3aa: CASTLRLGGELFF
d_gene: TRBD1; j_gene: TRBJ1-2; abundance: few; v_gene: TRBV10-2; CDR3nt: TGCGCCAGCAGGCCTTTGGGACAGGGGTCTGATGGCTACACCTTC; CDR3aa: CASRPLGQGSDGYTF
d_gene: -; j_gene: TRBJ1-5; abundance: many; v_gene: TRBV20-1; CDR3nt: TGCAGTGCCCAATCGGGGAGGCGTAGCAATCAGCCCCAGCATTTT; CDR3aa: CSAQSGRRSNQPQHF
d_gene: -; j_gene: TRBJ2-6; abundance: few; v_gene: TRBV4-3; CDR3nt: TGCGCCAGCAGCCAACCCGACAACTCTGGGGCCAACGTCCTGACTTTC; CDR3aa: CASSQPDNSGANVLTF
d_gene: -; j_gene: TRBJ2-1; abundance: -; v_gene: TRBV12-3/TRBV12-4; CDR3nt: TGTGCCAGCACCCCCAATCGGGGGAGGGGGCCCAATGAGCAGTTCTTC; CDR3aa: CASTPNRGRGPNEQFF
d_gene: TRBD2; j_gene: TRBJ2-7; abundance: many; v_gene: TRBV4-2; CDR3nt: TGTGCCAGCAGCCAGGGACTAGCGGGGGCTAACGAGCAGTACTTC; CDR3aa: CASSQGLAGANEQYF
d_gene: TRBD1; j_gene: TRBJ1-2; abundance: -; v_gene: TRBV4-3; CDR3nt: TGCGCCAGCAGTCAAACCGGGACAGGGGGCACAATCTATGGCTACACCTTC; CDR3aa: CASSQTGTGGTIYGYTF
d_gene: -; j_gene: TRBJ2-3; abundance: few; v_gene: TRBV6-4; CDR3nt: -; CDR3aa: CASSSGAGDTQYF
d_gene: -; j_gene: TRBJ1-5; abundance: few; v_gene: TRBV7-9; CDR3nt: TGTGCCAGCAGCGGCAGGAATCAGCCCCAGCATTTT; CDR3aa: CASSGRNQPQHF
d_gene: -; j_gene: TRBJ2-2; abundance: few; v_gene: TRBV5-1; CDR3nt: TGCGCCAGCAACTACGGAGACACCGGGGAGCTGTTTTTT; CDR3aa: CASNYGDTGELFF